This TCR beta chain comes out of a study of molecular identifiers for immune sequencing clone quantification. This clonotype occurred many times. Using a CD8+CD4-CCR7+CD45RA+ phenotype, naive CD8 T cells were sorted. With listed TCR primers and previously described methods, bulk TCR libraries were prepared. TCRdb re-called the PCR reads through MiXCR, storing one row per CDR3 protein. The sample yields approximately 670,000 distinct CDR3 sequences, 20% seen once. The TCR originated in a human donor in good health. Some libraries in this study had Jurkat cell RNA spiked in. The specimen sequenced was naive CD8+ T cells from blood, with Jurkat cell RNA spiked in. Subset reported: FACS-sorted CD8+CD4-CCR7+CD45RA+ naive T cells.

CDR3 nucleotide sequence: TGTGCCAGCAGTGAAGGGACATTTAATTCACCCCTCCACTTT. This encodes CASSEGTFNSPLHF. The J gene is TRBJ1-6, the V gene TRBV2, with TRBD1 as a possible D gene (5 bases). V was shortened by 1 base and J by 6 bases, with 7 bases between the two germline ends. CDR1 is SNHLY, CDR2 FYNNEI, per germline. This CDR3 comprises 14 residues. Drawing the rest from reference TRBV2 and TRBJ1-6, the complete variable domain is EPEVTQTPSHQVTQMGQEVILRCVPISNHLYFYWYRQILGQKVEFLVSFYNNEISEKSEIFDDQFSVERPDGSNFTLKIRSTKLEDSAMYFCASSEGTFNSPLHFGNGTRLTVT.